The clone carrying this T cell receptor beta chain was observed a single time. Its cognate antigen is unknown. Time point noted: 2015-2016 season, 7 days after influenza vaccination. Adults were given seasonal inactivated influenza vaccine, and blood CD4 subsets were sorted before and after vaccination. Community-dwelling subjects without influenza vaccination in the prior 6 months were enrolled. With 3 bases removed from V and 4 bases from J, the gap between germline ends came to 19 bases. Looked up from germline, CDR1 is KGHSH and CDR2 is LQKENI. The CDR3 runs 17 residues. Some clones are missing from TCRdb's copy, which holds only in-frame ones; the method was immunoSEQ multiplex PCR. The sample holds some 8,300 clones, roughly four fifths seen once. The record originates from a study of follicular helper T cells after annual influenza vaccination. Study observations and caveats: Day 7 ICOS+CD38+ clones were most often found later in ICOS-CD38- cTfh cells. Plasmablast frequency change correlated with clonality change in ICOS+CD38+ cTfh.

The chain combines TRBV18 with TRBJ1-5; TRBD1 might be the D (5 bases). This clonotype originated in an adult who received the influenza vaccine. The sample consisted of CXCR5+ CD38- circulating T follicular helper cells from blood, taken 7 days after influenza vaccination. Noted subset: circulating Tfh, non-naive CD4+CXCR5+PD-1+ (ICOS+CD38+ or ICOS-CD38-). Here the CDR3 DNA reads TGTGCCAGCTCACCCACGGGGACGGCTGCCTTTAATCAGCCCCAGCATTTT. Protein: CASSPTGTAAFNQPQHF.